Below are 29 T cell receptor beta chains sequenced from a single sample in a study of early T cells in non-severe SARS-CoV-2 infection. MiXCR, run by TCRdb on the 5' RACE reads, gives a single entry per CDR3 protein. There are 25,000 to 30,000 distinct CDR3 sequences in the sample; around 4.5% occur only once, and roughly 5.3% lies in the top ten. The sequenced material came from whole blood. These receptors were obtained from an adult who was a healthcare worker with PCR-confirmed SARS-CoV-2 infection or an uninfected control (not recorded which).

This clonotype appeared many times. The V gene is TRBV6-5, the J gene TRBJ1-1, with 7 bases lining up with TRBD1. The CDR3 runs to 12 residues. V was pared by 5 bases and J by 10 bases, with 7 bases of the junction left unmatched. Germline CDR1 reads MNHEY; CDR2 reads SVGAGI. As DNA, the CDR3 is TGTGCCAGCAGTCTAAGACAGGGCAGAGCTTTCTTT. Translation: CASSLRQGRAFF.

This clonotype was seen many times. The chain couples TRBV12-3 or TRBV12-4 to TRBJ2-3; TRBD2 matches 10 bases. The CDR3 totals 17 residues. Losses at the gene ends were 5 bases for V and 3 bases for J; bases not matched to a gene: 11. The CDR3 sequence is CASSPLASGGPTDTQYF. For the CDR3, the DNA is TGTGCCAGCAGTCCCCTCGCTAGCGGGGGTCCTACAGATACGCAGTATTTT.

This clonotype appeared many times. V and J are TRBV7-3 and TRBJ2-3, with D possibly TRBD2 on 7 matching bases. The CDR3 has 16 residues. CDR1 is SGHTA, CDR2 FQGTGA, per germline. V was trimmed by 5 bases and J by 4 bases, leaving 19 bases between them. The CDR3 DNA sequence: TGTGCCAGCAGCCCGGGGGGCCAAAGGATCCCAGATACGCAGTATTTT. It specifies CASSPGGQRIPDTQYF.

This clonotype was recorded at least ten times. This chain joins TRBV11-1 and TRBJ1-1; D ambiguous. This CDR3 is built from 14 residues. Trimming stripped 1 base from V and 1 base from J, with 7 bases between. Germline assignment: CDR1 SGHAT and CDR2 FQDESV (reference sequence). The CDR3 region has the DNA TGTGCCAGCAGCTTAGACGCCACGAACACTGAAGCTTTCTTT. Its translation: CASSLDATNTEAFF. The whole variable domain, remainder taken from reference TRBV11-1 and TRBJ1-1, is EAEVAQSPRYKITEKSQAVAFWCDPISGHATLYWYRQILGQGPELLVQFQDESVVDDSQLPKDRFSAERLKGVDSTLKIQPAELGDSAMYLCASSLDATNTEAFFGQGTRLTVV.

There are a few counts of this clonotype. The chain links TRBV28 to TRBJ1-6, with D possibly TRBD1 on 5 matching bases. Germline V CDR1 and CDR2: MDHEN, SYDVKM. The CDR3 spans 15 residues. The V end was cut by 9 bases, the J end by 1 base, with 13 bases between. The CDR3 sequence is CASLNRGSYNSPLHF. The CDR3 DNA sequence: TGTGCCAGTTTAAATCGGGGGTCCTATAATTCACCCCTCCACTTT.

This clonotype showed up many times. The rearrangement uses TRBV15 and TRBJ1-5; 10 bases fit TRBD1. V gave up 5 bases and J gave up 3 bases; unmatched junction bases: 4. The CDR3 covers 15 residues. Germline V CDR1 and CDR2: LNHNV, YYDKDF (reference sequence). CDR3 sequence: CATSQDRGVNQPQHF. CDR3 nucleotides: TGTGCCACCAGCCAGGACAGGGGGGTCAATCAGCCCCAGCATTTT.

Ten or more counts support this clonotype. The J gene is TRBJ2-2, the V gene TRBV6-2 or TRBV6-3; weak D call: TRBD1 (6 bases). The V gene's germline CDR1 is MNHEY and CDR2 SVGEGT. The V end was cut by 7 bases, the J end by 3 bases, with 18 bases between. The CDR3 extends over 16 amino acids. The CDR3 is CASNHYRARDTGELFF. CDR3 bases: TGTGCCAGCAATCATTACAGGGCCCGAGACACCGGGGAGCTGTTTTTT.

V is TRBV28 and J is TRBJ2-3; D call uncertain. V was shortened by 2 bases and J by 6 bases, with 12 bases between the two germline ends. The CDR3 has 14 residues. The germline CDR1 and CDR2 sequences are MDHEN and SYDVKM. The CDR3 region has the DNA TGTGCCAGCAGTTTAGGCAGGATAGGCGATACGCAGTATTTT. Protein: CASSLGRIGDTQYF.

This clonotype occurred many times. V usage is TRBV2 and J usage is TRBJ2-2; 8 bases match TRBD1. V trimming: 4 bases; J trimming: 1 base; junction bases outside the gene matches: 2. Germline V gene data show CDR1 as SNHLY and CDR2 as FYNNEI. This CDR3 has 15 amino acids. The CDR3 reads CASSGTGRNTGELFF. Written as DNA, the CDR3 is TGTGCCAGCAGTGGGACAGGGCGGAACACCGGGGAGCTGTTTTTT.

This clonotype was counted many times. CDR3 in DNA: TGTGCCAGTAGTATAGGGGAGTTTAGCAATCAGCCCCAGCATTTT. Protein: CASSIGEFSNQPQHF. The V gene is TRBV19, the J gene TRBJ1-5, with D unresolved. The CDR3 has 15 residues. Between the trimmed V and J ends, which lost 1 base and 0 bases, there was a span of 7 bases. CDR1 is LNHDA, CDR2 SQIVND, per germline (reference sequence).

This clonotype was observed many times. The chain has TRBV7-9 and TRBJ1-2; the D gene is possibly TRBD1 (5 bases). V lost 1 base and J 3 bases, leaving 24 bases between the germline ends. The CDR3 length is 19 residues. The germline V gene encodes CDR1 SEHNR and CDR2 FQNEAQ (reference sequence). The CDR3 DNA reads TGTGCCAGCAGCTTAGTCGGGGCAGAAACAAAATTTTTAGACTATGGCTACACCTTC. Translating it yields CASSLVGAETKFLDYGYTF.

The chain carries TRBV4-1 and TRBJ2-7; 12 nucleotides line up with TRBD1. V shed 1 base and J 5 bases; nucleotides not matched to a gene: 9. Germline loops: CDR1 MGHRA, CDR2 YSYEKL. The length of the CDR3 is 17 residues. CDR3 residues: CASSQGSARDRGHEQYF. For the CDR3, the DNA is TGCGCCAGCAGCCAAGGTTCCGCCCGGGACAGGGGGCACGAGCAGTACTTC.

This clonotype is labeled medium-sized (0.01 to 0.1%). This chain joins TRBV12-3 or TRBV12-4 and TRBJ2-1; 7 positions agree with TRBD1. The CDR3 spans 17 residues. Trimming took 4 bases from V and 6 from J; bases not matched to a gene: 15. CDR3 protein: CASSSSSGTATLNEQFF. The CDR3 DNA reads as TGTGCCAGCAGTTCCTCGTCCGGGACAGCTACCCTCAATGAGCAGTTCTTC.

Only a few counts were recorded for this clonotype. This chain uses TRBV12-3 or TRBV12-4 with TRBJ2-5; D gene uncertain. V was trimmed by 6 bases and J by 4 bases, leaving 6 bases between them. The CDR3 has 11 amino acids. CDR3 sequence reads: CASRLRETQYF. CDR3 bases: TGTGCCAGCAGGCTAAGAGAGACCCAGTACTTC.

Many counts were recorded for this clonotype. This rearrangement joins TRBV4-1 to TRBJ1-1; D is unresolved. V shed 0 bases and J shed 0 bases, with 2 bases lying between them. The CDR3 sequence is 13 residues long. Germline values: CDR1 MGHRA, CDR2 YSYEKL. CDR3 nucleotide sequence: TGCGCCAGCAGCCAAGAGGTGAACACTGAAGCTTTCTTT. It is translated as CASSQEVNTEAFF.

This clonotype occurred many times. This chain connects TRBV2 to TRBJ2-1; D not certain. The germline V gene encodes CDR1 SNHLY and CDR2 FYNNEI. Trimming left V 2 bases short and J 4 bases short, with 9 bases between. The CDR3 extends over 14 amino acids. This CDR3 reads CASSERVTYNEQFF. CDR3 DNA: TGTGCCAGCAGTGAAAGGGTAACTTACAATGAGCAGTTCTTC.

This clonotype was seen a few times. The junction departs from the called germline gene at one end, perhaps through a read error. This sequence joins TRBV28 and TRBJ2-1; maybe TRBD2 (5 bases). The CDR3 is made up of 16 amino acids. Germline values: CDR1 MDHEN, CDR2 SYDVKM. The CDR3 spells CTSTPNLARATNEQFF. For the CDR3, the DNA is TGTACCAGCACCCCGAATCTCGCGCGGGCGACTAATGAGCAGTTCTTC. Variable domain in full (rest from reference TRBV28 and TRBJ2-1): DVKVTQSSRYLVKRTGEKVFLECVQDMDHENMFWYRQDPGLGLRLIYFSYDVKMKEKGDIPEGYSVSREKKERFSLILESASTNQTSMYLCTSTPNLARATNEQFFGPGTRLTVL.

This clonotype was picked up many times. The chain carries TRBV10-2 and TRBJ2-3; D gene uncertain. Trimming stripped 2 bases from V and 7 bases from J, with 7 bases between. Germline V gives CDR1 WSHSY, CDR2 SAAADI. This CDR3 contains 12 residues. The CDR3 region has the DNA TGCGCCAGCAGTGAGCGGACGAATACGCAGTATTTT. Its protein product is CASSERTNTQYF.

This clonotype was observed at least ten times. This chain joins TRBV20-1 and TRBJ1-5; D may be TRBD1 (5 bases). V was cut by 7 bases and J by 1 base, with 14 bases left in between. CDR3 size: 14 residues. Germline CDR1 reads DFQATT; CDR2 reads SNEGSKA (reference sequence). The CDR3 loop reads CSGQGLRSNQPQHF. DNA for the CDR3: TGCAGTGGTCAGGGACTGAGAAGCAATCAGCCCCAGCATTTT.

This clonotype was found many times. The chain recombines TRBV18 with TRBJ1-4, with 8 bases aligning to TRBD1. The trim removed 6 bases at V and 5 bases at J, leaving 8 bases unmatched. The CDR3 is 15 residues long. Germline values: CDR1 KGHSH, CDR2 LQKENI. This CDR3 reads CASSPSDRVNEKLFF. CDR3 bases: TGTGCCAGCTCGCCGTCGGACAGGGTCAATGAAAAACTGTTTTTT.

The chain uses TRBV28 and TRBJ1-1; 7 nucleotides align to TRBD1. V lost 6 bases, J lost 5 bases, and 9 bases stayed unmatched. The CDR3 is 14 residues long. CDR1 MDHEN and CDR2 SYDVKM come from the germline V gene. As DNA, the CDR3 is TGTGCCAGCAGAAGGCAGGGGGATATTACTGAAGCTTTCTTT. It translates to CASRRQGDITEAFF.

This clonotype was observed at least ten times. The chain combines TRBV9 with TRBJ2-1; 10 nucleotides line up with TRBD1. Unmatched junction bases numbered 5, after V lost 4 bases and J lost 10 bases. From germline, CDR1 is SGDLS and CDR2 YYNGEE. The CDR3 sequence is 13 residues long. DNA of the CDR3: TGTGCCAGCAGCCCTACGGACAGGGGGGAGCAGTTCTTC. It specifies CASSPTDRGEQFF.

This clonotype has a handful of counts. J is TRBJ2-5 and V is TRBV12-3 or TRBV12-4; D is unclear. V was pared by 0 bases and J by 7 bases, with 15 bases between. The CDR3 contains 15 residues. This CDR3 reads CASSLAQRGLGTQYF. CDR3 coding DNA: TGTGCCAGCAGTTTAGCGCAGAGAGGCCTGGGGACCCAGTACTTC.

In its sample, this clonotype was seen a few times. The chain uses TRBV3-1 and TRBJ2-7; 11 nucleotides line up with TRBD2. The trim removed 2 bases at V and 7 bases at J, leaving 4 bases unmatched. The length of the CDR3 is 14 residues. Per germline, CDR1 LGHDT and CDR2 YNNKEL (reference sequence). CDR3 in amino acids: CASSQLAGGREQYF. CDR3 bases: TGTGCCAGCAGCCAACTAGCGGGGGGTAGAGAGCAGTACTTC.

Ten or more counts support this clonotype. The chain couples TRBV7-3 to TRBJ2-1; 10 bases align to TRBD2. Germline-derived CDR1 and CDR2 are SGHTA and FQGTGA. The CDR3 length is 14 residues. V gave up 2 bases and J gave up 6 bases; unmatched junction bases: 1. The DNA for the CDR3 is TGTGCCAGCAGCTTACTAGCGGGGGTCAATGAGCAGTTCTTC. Translating gives CASSLLAGVNEQFF.

This clonotype was counted at least ten times. The chain carries TRBV3-1 and TRBJ2-7; D remains ambiguous. The length of the CDR3 is 15 residues. Germline values: CDR1 LGHDT, CDR2 YNNKEL (reference sequence). V lost 2 bases to trimming and J lost 2 bases, with 13 bases between them. CDR3 DNA sequence: TGTGCCAGCAGCCAATGGTCAGGAAGCACCTACGAGCAGTACTTC. Protein: CASSQWSGSTYEQYF.

This clonotype was observed many times. The rearrangement joins TRBV12-3 or TRBV12-4 to TRBJ2-2, with TRBD2 identical over 9 bases. V lost 5 bases to trimming and J lost 7 bases; unmatched junction nucleotides: 8. The CDR3 has 15 amino acids. The CDR3 sequence is CASSTQRGADGELFF. DNA for the CDR3: TGTGCCAGCAGTACCCAGCGGGGGGCCGACGGGGAGCTGTTTTTT.

In its sample, this clonotype was seen many times. The J gene is TRBJ2-1, the V gene TRBV2, with TRBD2 identical over 8 bases. V lost 7 bases to trimming and J lost 0 bases; unmatched junction nucleotides: 14. CDR3 length: 18 residues. Germline V gives CDR1 SNHLY, CDR2 FYNNEI. The CDR3 DNA reads TGTGCCAGCAAGCGGGTAGCGGGGCGCACCGGCTCCTACAATGAGCAGTTCTTC. Translated, it gives CASKRVAGRTGSYNEQFF.

This clonotype was detected many times. V gene TRBV6-2 or TRBV6-3 combines with J gene TRBJ2-1; D is perhaps TRBD1 (6 bases). This CDR3 spans 12 amino acids. The germline V gene has CDR1 MNHEY and CDR2 SVGEGT. Trimming cost V 7 bases and J 7 bases, with 11 bases left between them. The CDR3 here is CASNQQGNEQFF. In DNA, the CDR3 is TGTGCCAGCAACCAACAGGGTAATGAGCAGTTCTTC.